One sample yielded the 8 T cell receptor beta chains listed below, sequenced in a study of shared clonotypes between healthy human individuals. Sequenced by immunoSEQ multiplex PCR; TCRdb stores in-frame clones only, minus some. Counted here are about 1,500,000 clones, approximately 96% occurring once; the ten biggest clones make up 1% to 1.5%. Sequenced material: naive CD4+ T cells sorted from blood. This sample's subset: CD45RA+ positively selected. These receptors were collected from a man aged 25 to 40 in good health.

The gene calls are TRBV7-9 and TRBJ2-3, with 7 bases identical to TRBD2. The CDR3 loop spans 14 amino acids. Germline V gene sequence: CDR1 SEHNR, CDR2 FQNEAQ (reference sequence). The ends lost 5 bases at V and 2 bases at J; junction bases unmatched: 4. Written as DNA, the CDR3 is TGTGCCAGCAGCGCGGGGGAGTACACAGATACGCAGTATTTT. Protein: CASSAGEYTDTQYF. The variable domain in full, completed from reference TRBV7-9 and TRBJ2-3, reads DTGVSQNPRHKITKRGQNVTFRCDPISEHNRLYWYRQTLGQGPEFLTYFQNEAQLEKSRLLSDRFSAERPKGSFSTLEIQRTEQGDSAMYLCASSAGEYTDTQYFGPGTRLTVL.

This chain joins TRBV6-5 and TRBJ2-7; D not certain. CDR1 is MNHEY and CDR2 is SVGAGI in the germline V gene. CDR3 length: 13 residues. Between the trimmed V and J ends, which lost 6 bases and 6 bases, there was a span of 15 bases. CDR3 region: CASSQKKDLEQYF. The CDR3 DNA is TGTGCCAGCAGCCAAAAGAAGGATCTCGAGCAGTACTTC.

This chain uses TRBV6-1 with TRBJ2-4; the D call may be TRBD1 or TRBD2 (5 bases each). The germline gives CDR1 MNHNS, CDR2 SASEGT. Trimming shortened V by 3 bases and J by 1 base, and 10 bases separated the two germline ends. The CDR3 sequence is 15 residues long. CDR3 amino acids: CASSEGVIAKNIQYF. As DNA, the CDR3 is TGTGCCAGCAGTGAGGGGGTGATCGCCAAAAACATTCAGTACTTC.

This chain links TRBV7-7 with TRBJ2-1; 7 positions agree with TRBD1. The germline V gene has CDR1 SSHAT and CDR2 FNYEAQ (reference sequence). V shed 2 bases, J shed 4 bases, and the junction held 11 bases outside the gene matches. The CDR3 runs 17 residues. CDR3 in amino acids: CASSLSTGVGRYNEQFF. As DNA, the CDR3 is TGTGCCAGCAGCTTATCCACAGGGGTGGGAAGGTACAATGAGCAGTTCTTC.

The chain combines TRBV5-4 with TRBJ2-7, with no clear D. Between the trimmed V and J ends, which lost 0 bases and 3 bases, there was a span of 10 bases. CDR3 length equals 14 residues. CDR1 and CDR2 from the germline V gene are SGHNT and YYREEE (reference sequence). CDR3 protein: CASSLASAVYEQYF. The CDR3 DNA follows: TGTGCCAGCAGCTTGGCCAGCGCGGTCTACGAGCAGTACTTC.

The V and J genes are TRBV5-1 and TRBJ2-7; 7 bases are a match to TRBD1. This CDR3 comprises 13 residues. Germline V gene data show CDR1 as SGHRS and CDR2 as YFSETQ. V lost 3 bases to trimming and J lost 5 bases; unmatched junction nucleotides: 5. CDR3 amino acids: CASSSRQGDEQYF. CDR3 bases: TGCGCCAGCAGCTCTCGACAGGGCGACGAGCAGTACTTC.

The rearrangement joins TRBV5-1 to TRBJ2-7; TRBD1 agrees at 8 bases. Germline values: CDR1 SGHRS, CDR2 YFSETQ. This CDR3 is built from 20 residues. J lost 2 bases, V lost 0 bases, and 19 bases had no gene match. The CDR3 coding sequence is TGCGCCAGCAGCTTGGTAGCCTGGGGGACAGGACCCTCTACAACCTACGAGCAGTACTTC. This translates into CASSLVAWGTGPSTTYEQYF.

The rearrangement uses TRBV18 and TRBJ2-4, with no clear D. Trimming shortened V by 4 bases and J by 0 bases, and 16 bases separated the two germline ends. The CDR3 consists of 17 residues. Germline lookup yields CDR1 KGHSH and CDR2 LQKENI. CDR3 residues: CASSLLDSGLAKNIQYF. In DNA, the CDR3 is TGTGCCAGCTCACTATTAGACTCCGGCCTAGCCAAAAACATTCAGTACTTC.